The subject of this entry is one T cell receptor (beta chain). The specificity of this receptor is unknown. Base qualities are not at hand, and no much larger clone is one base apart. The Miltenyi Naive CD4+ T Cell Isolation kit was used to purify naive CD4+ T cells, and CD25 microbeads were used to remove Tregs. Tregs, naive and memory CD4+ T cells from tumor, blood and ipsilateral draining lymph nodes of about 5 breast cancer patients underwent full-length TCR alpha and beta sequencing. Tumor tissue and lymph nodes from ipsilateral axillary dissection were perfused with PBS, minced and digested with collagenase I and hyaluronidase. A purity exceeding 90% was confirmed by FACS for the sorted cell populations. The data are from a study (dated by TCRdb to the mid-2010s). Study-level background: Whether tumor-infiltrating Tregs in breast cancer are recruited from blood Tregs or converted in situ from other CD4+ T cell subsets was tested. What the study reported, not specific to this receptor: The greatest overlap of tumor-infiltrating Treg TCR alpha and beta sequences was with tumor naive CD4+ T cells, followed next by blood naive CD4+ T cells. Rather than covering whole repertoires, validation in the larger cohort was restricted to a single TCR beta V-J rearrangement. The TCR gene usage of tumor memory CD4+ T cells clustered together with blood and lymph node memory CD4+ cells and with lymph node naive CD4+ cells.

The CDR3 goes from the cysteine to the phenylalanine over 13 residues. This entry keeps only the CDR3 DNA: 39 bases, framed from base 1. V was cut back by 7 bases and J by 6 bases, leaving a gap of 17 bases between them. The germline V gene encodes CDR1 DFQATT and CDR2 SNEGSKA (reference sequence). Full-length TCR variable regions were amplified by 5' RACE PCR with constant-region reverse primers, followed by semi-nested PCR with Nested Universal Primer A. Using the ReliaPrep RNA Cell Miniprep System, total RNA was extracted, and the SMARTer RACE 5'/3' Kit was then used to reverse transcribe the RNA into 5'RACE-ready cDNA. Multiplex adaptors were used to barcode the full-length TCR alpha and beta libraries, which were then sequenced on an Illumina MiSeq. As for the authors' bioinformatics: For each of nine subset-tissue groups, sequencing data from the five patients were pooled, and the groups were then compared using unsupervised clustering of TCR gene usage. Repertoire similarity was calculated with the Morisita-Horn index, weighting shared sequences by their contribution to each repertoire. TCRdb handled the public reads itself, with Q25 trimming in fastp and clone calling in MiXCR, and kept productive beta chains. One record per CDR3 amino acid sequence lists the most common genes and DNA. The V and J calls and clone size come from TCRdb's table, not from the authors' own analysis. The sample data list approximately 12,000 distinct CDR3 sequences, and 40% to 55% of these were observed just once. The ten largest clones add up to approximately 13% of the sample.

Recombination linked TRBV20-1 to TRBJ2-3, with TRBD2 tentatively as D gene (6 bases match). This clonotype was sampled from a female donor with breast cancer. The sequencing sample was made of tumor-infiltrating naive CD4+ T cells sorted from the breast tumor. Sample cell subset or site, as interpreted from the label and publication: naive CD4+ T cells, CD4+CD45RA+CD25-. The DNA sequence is TGCAGTGGCCCGGAGGGCCGCGGCGATACGCAGTATTTT. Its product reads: CSGPEGRGDTQYF.